Given below is one T cell receptor (beta chain) in context. Antigen unknown. Trimming removed 1 base at V and 8 bases at J, with 12 bases between. This CDR3 contains 14 residues. The germline gives CDR1 SGHTA, CDR2 FQGNSA. The PCR primers covered 54 TRBV and 13 TRBJ segments. Generated by immunoSEQ multiplex PCR, the TCRdb table keeps only in-frame clones and is missing some. The sample shows over 100,000 clones, 80% to 95% of them seen only once. The sample belongs to a study of T cell repertoires and HLA-DP antigens. Study conclusions and caveats: Against both alloantigens, CD137+ clonality was similar, roughly 0.42. A non-physiological HeLa system presented antigen to total CD4+ responders.

This rearrangement joins TRBV7-2 to TRBJ2-4; D remains ambiguous. The sequenced material came from CD4+ T cells from PBMCs. The TCR originated in a young woman in good health and CMV-seronegative. CDR3 nucleotide sequence: TGTGCCAGCAGCTTAGGTCCCCGTGGGTACATTCAGTACTTC. Its protein is CASSLGPRGYIQYF.